What follows describes a single TCR beta chain. Its antigen is currently unknown. This sample is part of a study of T cell repertoires in cytomegalovirus infection. On the study more broadly: The public TCR beta signatures pointed to both CMV infection and matching HLA type. Notes on the study in general: HLA-C-restricted CMV clonotypes gave the most frequent clonotype in two of eight donors.

MiXCR, applied by TCRdb to the reads, yields one record per CDR3 protein. The sample contains almost 550,000 distinct CDR3 sequences, approximately 16% of which appear only once. Looked up from germline, CDR1 is DFQATT and CDR2 is SNEGSKA (reference sequence). V lost 6 bases to trimming and J lost 0 bases; unmatched junction nucleotides: 20. There are 19 residues in the CDR3. This clonotype was sampled from a human donor in good health (CMV status not recorded). Some clones in this sample may be carry-over from other donors' samples. The sample taken for sequencing was CD8+ T cells from PBMCs. The V gene is TRBV20-1, the J gene TRBJ2-3; 8 positions match TRBD1. The CDR3 bases are TGCAGTGCACATCTCGGACAGGGTTGGGTCGGACCGAGCACAGATACGCAGTATTTT. Its protein is CSAHLGQGWVGPSTDTQYF.